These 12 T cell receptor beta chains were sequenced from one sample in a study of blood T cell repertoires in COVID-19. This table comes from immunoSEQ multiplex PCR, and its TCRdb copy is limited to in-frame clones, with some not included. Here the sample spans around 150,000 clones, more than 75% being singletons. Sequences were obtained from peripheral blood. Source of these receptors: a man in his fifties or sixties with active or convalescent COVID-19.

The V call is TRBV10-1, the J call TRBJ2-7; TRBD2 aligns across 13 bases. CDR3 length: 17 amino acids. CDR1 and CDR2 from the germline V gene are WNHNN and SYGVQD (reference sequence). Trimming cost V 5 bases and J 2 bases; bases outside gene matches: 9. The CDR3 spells CASSPPGLAGHPYEQYF. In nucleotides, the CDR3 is TGCGCCAGCAGTCCCCCGGGACTAGCGGGACACCCCTACGAGCAGTACTTC.

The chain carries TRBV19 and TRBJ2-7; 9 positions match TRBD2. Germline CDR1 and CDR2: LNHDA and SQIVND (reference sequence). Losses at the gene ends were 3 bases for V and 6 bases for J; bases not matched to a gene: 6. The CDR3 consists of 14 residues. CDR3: CASSMARGGSEQYF. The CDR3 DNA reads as TGTGCCAGTAGTATGGCGCGGGGGGGCTCCGAGCAGTACTTC.

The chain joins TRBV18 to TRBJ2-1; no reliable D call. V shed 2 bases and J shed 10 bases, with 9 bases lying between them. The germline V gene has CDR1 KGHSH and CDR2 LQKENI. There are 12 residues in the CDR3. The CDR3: CASSPVVEEQFF. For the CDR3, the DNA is TGTGCCAGCTCACCAGTAGTCGAAGAGCAGTTCTTC.

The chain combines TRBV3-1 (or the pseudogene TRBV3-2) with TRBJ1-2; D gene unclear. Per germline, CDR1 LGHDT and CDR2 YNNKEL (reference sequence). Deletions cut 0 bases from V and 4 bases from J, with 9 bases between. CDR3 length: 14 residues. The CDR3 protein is CASSQDRRVYGYTF. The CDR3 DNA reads TGTGCCAGCAGCCAAGATAGGAGGGTCTATGGCTACACCTTC.

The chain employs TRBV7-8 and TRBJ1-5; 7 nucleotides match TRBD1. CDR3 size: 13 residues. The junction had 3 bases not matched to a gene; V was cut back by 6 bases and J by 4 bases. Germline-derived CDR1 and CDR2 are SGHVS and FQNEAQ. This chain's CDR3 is CASRGTVNQPQHF. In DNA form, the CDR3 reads TGTGCCAGCAGAGGGACAGTAAATCAGCCCCAGCATTTT.

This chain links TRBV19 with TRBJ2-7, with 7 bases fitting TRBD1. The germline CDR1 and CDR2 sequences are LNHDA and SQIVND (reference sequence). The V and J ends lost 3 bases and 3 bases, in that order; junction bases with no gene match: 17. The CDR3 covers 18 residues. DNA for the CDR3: TGTGCCAGTAGTATCGATCTTCCCGGGACAGCTCTACTCTACGAGCAGTACTTC. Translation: CASSIDLPGTALLYEQYF.

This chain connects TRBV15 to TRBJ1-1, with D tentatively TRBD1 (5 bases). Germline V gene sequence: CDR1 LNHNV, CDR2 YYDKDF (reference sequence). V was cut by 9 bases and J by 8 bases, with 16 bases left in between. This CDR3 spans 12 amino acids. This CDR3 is CATTGGAMEAFF. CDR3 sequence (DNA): TGTGCCACTACCGGTGGGGCGATGGAAGCTTTCTTT.

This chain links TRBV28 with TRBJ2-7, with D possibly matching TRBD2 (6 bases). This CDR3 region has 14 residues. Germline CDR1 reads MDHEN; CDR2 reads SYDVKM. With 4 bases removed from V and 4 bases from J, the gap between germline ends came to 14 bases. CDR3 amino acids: CASSSGGNMYEQYF. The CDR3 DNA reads TGTGCCAGCAGTTCTGGAGGGAATATGTACGAGCAGTACTTC.

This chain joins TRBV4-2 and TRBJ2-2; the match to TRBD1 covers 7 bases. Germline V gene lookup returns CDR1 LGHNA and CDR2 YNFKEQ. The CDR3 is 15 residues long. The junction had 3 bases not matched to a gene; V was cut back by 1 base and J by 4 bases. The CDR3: CASSQGPGGTGELFF. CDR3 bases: TGTGCCAGCAGCCAAGGTCCAGGGGGCACCGGGGAGCTGTTTTTT.

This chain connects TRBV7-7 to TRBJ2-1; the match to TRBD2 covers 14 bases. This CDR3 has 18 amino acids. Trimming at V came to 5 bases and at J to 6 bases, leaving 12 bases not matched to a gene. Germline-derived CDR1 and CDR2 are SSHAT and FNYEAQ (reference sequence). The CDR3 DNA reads TGTGCCAGCAGCCCAAGGGTGGGACTAGCGGGAGCGACCAATGAGCAGTTCTTC. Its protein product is CASSPRVGLAGATNEQFF.

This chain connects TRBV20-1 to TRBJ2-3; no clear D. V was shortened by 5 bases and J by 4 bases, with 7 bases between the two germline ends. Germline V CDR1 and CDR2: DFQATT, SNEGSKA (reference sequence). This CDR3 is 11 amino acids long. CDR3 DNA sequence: TGCAGTGCTCCCGTGTCAGATACGCAGTATTTT. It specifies CSAPVSDTQYF.

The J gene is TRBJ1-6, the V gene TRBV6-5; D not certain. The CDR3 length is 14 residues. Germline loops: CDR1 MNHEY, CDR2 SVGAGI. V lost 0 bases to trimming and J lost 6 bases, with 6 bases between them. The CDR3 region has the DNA TGTGCCAGCAGTTACTCTGGCAGTAATTCACCCCTCCACTTT. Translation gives CASSYSGSNSPLHF.